Following are 11 T cell receptor beta chains from one sample sequenced in a study of cytomegalovirus exposure and HLA in healthy donors. Primers included in the PCR were 60 Vbeta and 13 Jbeta primers. Sequenced by immunoSEQ multiplex PCR; TCRdb stores in-frame clones only, minus some. The table lists tens of thousands of clones, about three quarters of them singletons. The sequencing input was PBMCs. The source of these receptors is a man aged 50 or older in good health and CMV-seropositive.

The V and J genes are TRBV27 and TRBJ1-1; TRBD1 agrees at 10 bases. The CDR3 sequence is 15 residues long. Germline assignment: CDR1 MNHEY and CDR2 SMNVEV (reference sequence). V lost 7 bases, J lost 5 bases, and 10 bases stayed unmatched. The chain's CDR3 is CASILDRGLGTEAFF. In nucleotides, the CDR3 is TGTGCCAGCATCCTCGACAGGGGGCTGGGGACTGAAGCTTTCTTT.

This clone occurred a few times. V usage is TRBV13 and J usage is TRBJ2-5, with 8 bases that match TRBD2. Germline V lookup: CDR1 PRHDT, CDR2 FYEKMQ (reference sequence). CDR3 length equals 15 residues. V lost 6 bases to trimming and J lost 2 bases; unmatched junction nucleotides: 8. CDR3 bases: TGTGCCAGCAGTTTGGTGGGACTAGGACAAGAGACCCAGTACTTC. This sequence encodes CASSLVGLGQETQYF.

V usage is TRBV6-1 and J usage is TRBJ2-5; TRBD1 might be the D (6 bases). Trimming stripped 7 bases from V and 7 bases from J, with 16 bases between. This CDR3 is 13 amino acids long. CDR1 is MNHNS and CDR2 is SASEGT in the germline V gene. The CDR3: CASKAGAMGTQYF. As DNA, the CDR3 is TGTGCCAGCAAGGCAGGGGCTATGGGGACCCAGTACTTC.

This chain connects TRBV27 to TRBJ1-3; D is uncertain. The V and J ends lost 3 bases and 4 bases respectively, with 7 bases between them. The CDR3 has 13 amino acids. CDR1 and CDR2 (germline): MNHEY, SMNVEV (reference sequence). The chain's CDR3 is CASSFNPGNTIYF. In nucleotides, the CDR3 is TGTGCCAGCAGTTTCAATCCCGGAAACACCATATATTTT.

The rearrangement uses TRBV29-1 and TRBJ2-7; TRBD1 aligns across 7 bases. The V gene's germline CDR1 is SQVTM and CDR2 ANQGSEA. Losses at the gene ends were 1 base for V and 3 bases for J; bases not matched to a gene: 3. The CDR3 totals 13 residues. The CDR3 loop reads CSVEGAGGYEQYF. CDR3 coding DNA: TGCAGCGTTGAAGGGGCAGGGGGCTACGAGCAGTACTTC.

This clone was counted a few times. This sequence joins TRBV6-5 and TRBJ1-1; D is uncertain. There are 13 residues in the CDR3. Germline V gene data show CDR1 as MNHEY and CDR2 as SVGAGI. Trimming removed 7 bases at V and 2 bases at J, with 11 bases between. The CDR3 protein is CASTTPGNTEAFF. The CDR3 nucleotides are TGTGCCAGCACCACCCCAGGAAACACTGAAGCTTTCTTT.

The chain recombines TRBV5-5 with TRBJ2-7; D gene unclear. CDR1 and CDR2 (germline): SGHKS, YYEKEE (reference sequence). V was cut by 0 bases and J by 2 bases, with 9 bases left in between. This CDR3 has 14 amino acids. As DNA, the CDR3 is TGTGCCAGCAGCTTGGCCGGGTCCACCTACGAGCAGTACTTC. This translates into CASSLAGSTYEQYF.

The rearrangement links TRBV29-1 to TRBJ2-1; D uncertain. V dropped 3 bases and J dropped 7 bases, with 10 bases sitting between them. The germline CDR1 and CDR2 sequences are SQVTM and ANQGSEA. The CDR3 has 12 amino acids. The CDR3 DNA reads TGCAGCGTTGAGCCGGGTGGTAATGAGCAGTTCTTC. Amino acid sequence: CSVEPGGNEQFF.

The genes are TRBV19 and TRBJ2-1; TRBD2 matches 7 bases. Germline assignment: CDR1 LNHDA and CDR2 SQIVND (reference sequence). V lost 1 base and J lost 4; bases outside the gene matches: 4. The CDR3 extends over 15 amino acids. CDR3 bases: TGTGCCAGTAGTATAGGCCTAGCGGTTTACAATGAGCAGTTCTTC. Its protein is CASSIGLAVYNEQFF.

The V gene is TRBV6-1, the J gene TRBJ2-7; 9 bases line up with TRBD2. This CDR3 region has 17 residues. V lost 3 bases and J lost 6; bases outside the gene matches: 15. Germline V gene data show CDR1 as MNHNS and CDR2 as SASEGT. CDR3 nucleotide sequence: TGTGCCAGCAGTGAGGCTAGCGGGAATGGGGGTTACGGCGAGCAGTACTTC. It yields the protein CASSEASGNGGYGEQYF.

This rearrangement joins TRBV6-5 to TRBJ2-1, with 11 bases fitting TRBD2. V shed 6 bases and J 15 bases; nucleotides not matched to a gene: 7. Germline assignment: CDR1 MNHEY and CDR2 SVGAGI. The CDR3 sequence is 12 residues long. As DNA, the CDR3 is TGTGCCAGCAGCAAGACTAGCGGGACTGTGTTCTTC. It specifies CASSKTSGTVFF.